The 19 T cell receptor beta chains below come from one sample, sequenced in a study of T cell repertoires in cytomegalovirus infection. Their antigen targets remain unknown. TCRdb reprocessed the reads with MiXCR, giving one entry per CDR3 protein. The profile shows approximately 350,000 distinct CDR3 sequences, roughly 34% of them singletons. The sequenced sample was cultured PBMCs, obtained from culture after CMV antigen stimulation. All receptors come from a human donor in good health (CMV status not recorded). Some clones in this sample may be carry-over from other donors' samples.

The V and J genes are TRBV4-3 and TRBJ2-7; perhaps TRBD2 as D (6 bases). This CDR3 spans 15 amino acids. CDR1 is LGHNA and CDR2 is YSLEER in the germline V gene. V dropped 0 bases and J dropped 0 bases, with 9 bases sitting between them. The DNA of the CDR3 is TGCGCCAGCAGCCAAGATTCTAGCGCCTCCTACGAGCAGTACTTC. As protein: CASSQDSSASYEQYF.

The genes are TRBV28 and TRBJ2-6; D remains ambiguous. Trimming took 6 bases from V and 3 from J, leaving 15 bases between them. Germline loops: CDR1 MDHEN, CDR2 SYDVKM. This CDR3 has 16 amino acids. The CDR3 protein is CASSLPQMVGANVLTF. The CDR3 DNA sequence: TGTGCCAGCAGCCTACCACAGATGGTTGGGGCCAACGTCCTGACTTTC. The full variable domain, with the rest looked up from reference TRBV28 and TRBJ2-6, is DVKVTQSSRYLVKRTGEKVFLECVQDMDHENMFWYRQDPGLGLRLIYFSYDVKMKEKGDIPEGYSVSREKKERFSLILESASTNQTSMYLCASSLPQMVGANVLTFGAGSRLTVL.

This clonotype was counted between two and nine times. The rearrangement joins TRBV6-2 or TRBV6-3 to TRBJ1-4; a weak D match, TRBD1 (5 bases). Germline values: CDR1 MNHEY, CDR2 SVGEGT. V was trimmed by 6 bases and J by 0 bases, leaving 8 bases between them. The CDR3 loop spans 14 amino acids. The CDR3 DNA sequence: TGTGCCAGCAGCCGGACATCAACTAATGAAAAACTGTTTTTT. It encodes CASSRTSTNEKLFF.

V is TRBV11-3 and J is TRBJ2-2, with 8 nucleotides matching TRBD2. CDR3 length: 16 residues. Germline loops: CDR1 SGHNT, CDR2 YENEEA. V lost 1 base to trimming and J lost 0 bases; unmatched junction nucleotides: 1. CDR3 nucleotides: TGTGCCAGCAGCTTAGTTAGCGGGACGAACACCGGGGAGCTGTTTTTT. Amino acids: CASSLVSGTNTGELFF.

The V gene is TRBV19, the J gene TRBJ2-1, with TRBD2 matching over 9 bases. V trimming: 3 bases; J trimming: 8 bases; junction bases outside the gene matches: 14. Germline lookup yields CDR1 LNHDA and CDR2 SQIVND (reference sequence). The CDR3 loop spans 17 amino acids. The CDR3 region has the DNA TGTGCCAGTAGTATTGTGGATAGCGGGAGTCTTGGAGATGAGCAGTTCTTC. Translation: CASSIVDSGSLGDEQFF.

The rearrangement joins TRBV7-2 to TRBJ2-3; 8 bases are a match to TRBD2. V shed 0 bases, J shed 2 bases, and the junction held 1 base outside the gene matches. The CDR3 spans 15 residues. Germline CDR1 and CDR2: SGHTA and FQGNSA. The CDR3 DNA reads TGTGCCAGCAGCTTAGCTAGCGGGACCACAGATACGCAGTATTTT. Translated, it gives CASSLASGTTDTQYF.

The rearrangement joins TRBV4-1 to TRBJ2-1; D might be TRBD2 (5 bases). Trimming pared 4 bases from V and 7 bases from J, leaving 11 bases between. Germline CDR1 MGHRA, CDR2 YSYEKL. The CDR3 contains 13 residues. CDR3 in amino acids: CASSPQLGNEQFF. The CDR3 bases are TGCGCCAGCAGCCCCCAACTAGGAAATGAGCAGTTCTTC.

The chain couples TRBV4-3 to TRBJ2-3; D ambiguous. Trimming took off 0 bases at V and 4 bases at J, with 8 bases between the two ends. CDR1 LGHNA and CDR2 YSLEER come from the germline V gene. CDR3 length: 14 amino acids. In DNA, the CDR3 is TGCGCCAGCAGCCAAGATCCTTTGGCAGATACGCAGTATTTT. The encoded protein is CASSQDPLADTQYF.

The chain couples TRBV7-8 to TRBJ2-5; 7 positions agree with TRBD1. The V gene end was trimmed by 5 bases and the J gene end by 4 bases; junction bases not matched to a gene: 7. This CDR3 has 14 residues. Per germline, CDR1 SGHVS and CDR2 FQNEAQ. The CDR3 bases are TGTGCCAGCAGCCCCCAGGGGGTAGGAGAGACCCAGTACTTC. It is translated as CASSPQGVGETQYF.

The chain joins TRBV5-1 to TRBJ2-3; 11 bases map to TRBD2. The CDR3 length is 16 residues. The V segment lost 4 bases and the J segment 2 bases; nucleotides outside the gene matches: 6. The germline CDR1 and CDR2 sequences are SGHRS and YFSETQ. CDR3 nucleotides: TGCGCCAGCAGCCCGGGACTAGCGGAGTTCACAGATACGCAGTATTTT. It codes for CASSPGLAEFTDTQYF.

Written as DNA, the CDR3 is TGCAGTGCTAGACCTCAGAGCTCTGGGGCCAACGTCCTGACTTTC. Protein: CSARPQSSGANVLTF. The gene calls are TRBV20-1 and TRBJ2-6, with D hard to call. V dropped 2 bases and J dropped 0 bases, with 8 bases sitting between them. The CDR3 totals 15 residues. The germline gives CDR1 DFQATT, CDR2 SNEGSKA (reference sequence).

The J gene is TRBJ1-1, the V gene TRBV29-1; D is undetermined. V gave up 8 bases and J gave up 6 bases, with 16 bases separating them. The CDR3 spans 12 residues. The germline gives CDR1 SQVTM, CDR2 ANQGSEA. CDR3 sequence reads: CSSIYSNAEAFF. For the CDR3, the DNA is TGCAGCTCCATCTATTCGAATGCTGAAGCTTTCTTT.

The table lists this clonotype with a few counts. The rearrangement joins TRBV7-2 to TRBJ2-5; either TRBD1 or TRBD2 may supply D (6 bases each). This CDR3 contains 16 residues. Trimming cost V 5 bases and J 0 bases, with 16 bases left between them. In germline, CDR1 is SGHTA, CDR2 FQGNSA. Here the CDR3 reads CASSPPGAKYQETQYF. The CDR3 nucleotides read TGTGCCAGCAGCCCACCGGGGGCCAAGTACCAAGAGACCCAGTACTTC.

There are a few counts of this clonotype. The J gene is TRBJ2-5, the V gene TRBV7-8; TRBD2 aligns across 7 bases. The germline gives CDR1 SGHVS, CDR2 FQNEAQ. The CDR3 loop spans 14 amino acids. J lost 2 bases, V lost 5 bases, and 5 bases had no gene match. The CDR3 DNA is TGTGCCAGCAGCCCGCCGGGGGGACAAGAGACCCAGTACTTC. Residues: CASSPPGGQETQYF. Complete variable domain (other parts from reference TRBV7-8 and TRBJ2-5): GAGVSQSPRYKVAKRGQDVALRCDPISGHVSLFWYQQALGQGPEFLTYFQNEAQLDKSGLPSDRFFAERPEGSVSTLKIQRTQQEDSAVYLCASSPPGGQETQYFGPGTRLLVL.

The chain joins TRBV9 to TRBJ2-3; 10 nucleotides line up with TRBD2. V lost 4 bases and J lost 3; bases outside the gene matches: 11. This CDR3 spans 17 amino acids. Germline V lookup: CDR1 SGDLS, CDR2 YYNGEE. For the CDR3, the DNA is TGTGCCAGCAGCCCCCTCGTTTCTAGCGGGAGTACAGATACGCAGTATTTT. This translates into CASSPLVSSGSTDTQYF.

This chain joins TRBV29-1 and TRBJ1-2; TRBD1 agrees at 9 bases. After removal of 1 base from V and 4 bases from J, the junction contained 13 bases not matched to a gene. Germline V CDR1 and CDR2: SQVTM, ANQGSEA. The CDR3 runs 17 residues. CDR3 bases: TGCAGCGTTGAAGCTGGGACAGGGACCAGGTTTGGCTATGGCTACACCTTC. Translated: CSVEAGTGTRFGYGYTF. Full variable domain (outside the CDR3, taken from reference TRBV29-1 and TRBJ1-2): SAVISQKPSRDICQRGTSLTIQCQVDSQVTMMFWYRQQPGQSLTLIATANQGSEATYESGFVIDKFPISRPNLTFSTLTVSNMSPEDSSIYLCSVEAGTGTRFGYGYTFGSGTRLTVV.

This clonotype occurred a few times. The CDR3 loop is CASSGEKLFF. CDR3 sequence (DNA): TGTGCCAGCTCAGGTGAAAAACTGTTTTTT. The chain couples TRBV28 to TRBJ1-4; D uncertain. The ends were cut back, 8 bases at V and 7 bases at J, with 5 bases in the middle. CDR3 size: 10 residues. CDR1 and CDR2 (germline): MDHEN, SYDVKM.

This clonotype was observed a few times. The chain employs TRBV5-4 and TRBJ2-1; D may be TRBD2 (6 bases). Germline V gives CDR1 SGHNT, CDR2 YYREEE (reference sequence). Trimming removed 4 bases at V and 8 bases at J, with 19 bases between. The CDR3 loop spans 15 amino acids. CDR3 amino acids: CASSGGSPRTDEQFF. The CDR3, as DNA: TGTGCCAGCAGCGGGGGGAGTCCCAGAACGGATGAGCAGTTCTTC. Together with reference TRBV5-4 and TRBJ2-1, the CDR3 gives the full variable domain: ETGVTQSPTHLIKTRGQQVTLRCSSQSGHNTVSWYQQALGQGPQFIFQYYREEENGRGNFPPRFSGLQFPNYSSELNVNALELDDSALYLCASSGGSPRTDEQFFGPGTRLTVL.

The chain couples TRBV27 to TRBJ1-1; a weak D match, TRBD1 (6 bases). Germline loops: CDR1 MNHEY, CDR2 SMNVEV (reference sequence). V lost 2 bases, J lost 4 bases, and 20 bases lay in between. CDR3 length equals 17 residues. DNA for the CDR3: TGTGCCAGCAGTTTAAGGTTTATTGTGGGGGCAAGCACTGAAGCTTTCTTT. Amino acid sequence: CASSLRFIVGASTEAFF.